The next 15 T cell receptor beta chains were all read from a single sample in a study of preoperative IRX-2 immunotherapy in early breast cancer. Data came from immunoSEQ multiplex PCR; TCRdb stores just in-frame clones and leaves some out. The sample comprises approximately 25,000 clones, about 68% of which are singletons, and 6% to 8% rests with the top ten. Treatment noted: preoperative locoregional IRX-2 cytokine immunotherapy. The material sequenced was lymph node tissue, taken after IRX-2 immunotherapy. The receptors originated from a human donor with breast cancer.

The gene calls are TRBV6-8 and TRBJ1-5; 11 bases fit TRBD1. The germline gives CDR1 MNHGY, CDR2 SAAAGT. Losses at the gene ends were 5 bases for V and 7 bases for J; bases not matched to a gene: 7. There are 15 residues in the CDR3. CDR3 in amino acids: CASSKDRGPGQPQHF. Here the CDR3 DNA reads TGTGCCAGCAGTAAGGACAGGGGGCCCGGGCAGCCCCAGCATTTT.

The CDR3 bases are TGTGCCAGTAGGATGAGAGGGGTAGAGACCCAGTACTTC. Its translation: CASRMRGVETQYF. V gene TRBV19 combines with J gene TRBJ2-5; D could derive from TRBD1 or TRBD2 (5 bases each). The V gene lost 6 bases and the J gene lost 4 bases, with 12 bases spanning the gap. Germline-derived CDR1 and CDR2 are LNHDA and SQIVND (reference sequence). This CDR3 comprises 13 residues.

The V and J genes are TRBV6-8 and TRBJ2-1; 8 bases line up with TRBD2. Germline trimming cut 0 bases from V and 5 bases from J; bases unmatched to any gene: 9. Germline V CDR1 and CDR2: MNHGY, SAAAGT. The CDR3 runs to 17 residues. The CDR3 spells CASSYSEAGDGNNEQFF. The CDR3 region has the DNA TGTGCCAGCAGTTACTCGGAAGCGGGAGATGGGAACAATGAGCAGTTCTTC.

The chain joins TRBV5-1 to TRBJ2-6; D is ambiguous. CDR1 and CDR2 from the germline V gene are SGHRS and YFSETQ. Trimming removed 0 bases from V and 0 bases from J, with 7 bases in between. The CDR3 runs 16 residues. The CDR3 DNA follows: TGCGCCAGCAGCTTGGGGGGTAGCTCTGGGGCCAACGTCCTGACTTTC. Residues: CASSLGGSSGANVLTF.

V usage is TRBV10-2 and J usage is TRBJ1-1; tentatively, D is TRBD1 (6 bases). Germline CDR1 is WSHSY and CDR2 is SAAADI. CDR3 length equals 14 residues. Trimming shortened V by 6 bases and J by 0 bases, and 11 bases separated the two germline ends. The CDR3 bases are TGCGCCAGCAGACAGGGAGGAGTGAACACTGAAGCTTTCTTT. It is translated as CASRQGGVNTEAFF.

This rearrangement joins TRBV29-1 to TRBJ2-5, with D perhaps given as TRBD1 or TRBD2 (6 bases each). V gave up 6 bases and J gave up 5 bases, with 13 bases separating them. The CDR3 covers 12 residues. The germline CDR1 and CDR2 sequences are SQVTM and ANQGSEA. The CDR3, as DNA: TGCAGCGTGATACAGGGAGGCGAGACCCAGTACTTC. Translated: CSVIQGGETQYF.

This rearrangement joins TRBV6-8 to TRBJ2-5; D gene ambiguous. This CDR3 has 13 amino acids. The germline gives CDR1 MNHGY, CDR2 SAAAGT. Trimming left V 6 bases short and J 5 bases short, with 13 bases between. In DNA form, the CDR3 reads TGTGCCAGCAGAGGAACGGGTAGGGAGACCCAGTACTTC. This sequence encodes CASRGTGRETQYF.

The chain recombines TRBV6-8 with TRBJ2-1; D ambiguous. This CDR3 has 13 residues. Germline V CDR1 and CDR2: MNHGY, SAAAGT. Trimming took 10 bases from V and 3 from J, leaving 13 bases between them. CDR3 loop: CAIARTFYNEQFF. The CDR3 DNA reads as TGTGCCATCGCGCGGACCTTCTACAATGAGCAGTTCTTC.

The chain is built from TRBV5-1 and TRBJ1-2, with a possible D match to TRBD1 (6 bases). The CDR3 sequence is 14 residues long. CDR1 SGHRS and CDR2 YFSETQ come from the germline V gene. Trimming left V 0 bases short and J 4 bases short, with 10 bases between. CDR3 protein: CASSLGTEFYGYTF. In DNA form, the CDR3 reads TGCGCCAGCAGCTTGGGGACAGAATTCTATGGCTACACCTTC.

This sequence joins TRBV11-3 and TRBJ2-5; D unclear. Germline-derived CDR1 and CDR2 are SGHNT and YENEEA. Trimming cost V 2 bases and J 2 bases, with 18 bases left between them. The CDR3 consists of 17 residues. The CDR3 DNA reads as TGTGCCAGCAGCTTACCGTTGTCTAGAGCCGAACAAGAGACCCAGTACTTC. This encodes CASSLPLSRAEQETQYF.

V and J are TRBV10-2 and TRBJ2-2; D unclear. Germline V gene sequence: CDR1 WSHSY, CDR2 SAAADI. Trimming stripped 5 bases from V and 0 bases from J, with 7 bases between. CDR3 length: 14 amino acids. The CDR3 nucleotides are TGCGCCAGCAGTAAGGGCGCGAACACCGGGGAGCTGTTTTTT. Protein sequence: CASSKGANTGELFF.

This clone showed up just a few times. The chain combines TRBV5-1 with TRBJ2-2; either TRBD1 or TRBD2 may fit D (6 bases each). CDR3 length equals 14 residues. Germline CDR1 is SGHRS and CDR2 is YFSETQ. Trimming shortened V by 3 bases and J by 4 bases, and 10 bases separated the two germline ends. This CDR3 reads CASSSGGLTGELFF. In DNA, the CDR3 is TGCGCCAGCAGCTCCGGGGGCCTCACCGGGGAGCTGTTTTTT. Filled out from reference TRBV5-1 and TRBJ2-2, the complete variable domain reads KAGVTQTPRYLIKTRGQQVTLSCSPISGHRSVSWYQQTPGQGLQFLFEYFSETQRNKGNFPGRFSGRQFSNSRSEMNVSTLELGDSALYLCASSSGGLTGELFFGEGSRLTVL.

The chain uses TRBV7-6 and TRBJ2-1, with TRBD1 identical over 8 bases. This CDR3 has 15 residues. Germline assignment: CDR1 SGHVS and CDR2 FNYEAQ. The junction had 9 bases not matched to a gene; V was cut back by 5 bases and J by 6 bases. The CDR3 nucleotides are TGTGCCAGCAGCCTCCCGGGGGACAGGTCCAATGAGCAGTTCTTC. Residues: CASSLPGDRSNEQFF.

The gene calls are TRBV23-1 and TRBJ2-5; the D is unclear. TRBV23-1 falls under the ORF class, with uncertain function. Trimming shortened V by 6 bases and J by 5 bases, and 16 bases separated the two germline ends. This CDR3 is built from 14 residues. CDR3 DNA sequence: TGCGCCAGCAGCCAAGATGTTCGTACGGAGACCCAGTACTTC. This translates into CASSQDVRTETQYF.

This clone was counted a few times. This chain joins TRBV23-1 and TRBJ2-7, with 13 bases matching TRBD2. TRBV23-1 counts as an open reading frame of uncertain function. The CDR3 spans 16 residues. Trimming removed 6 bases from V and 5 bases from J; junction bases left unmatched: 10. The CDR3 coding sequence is TGCGCCAGCAGCCAGGGACTAGCGGGAAGTTATGACGAGCAGTACTTC. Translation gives CASSQGLAGSYDEQYF.